This T cell receptor beta chain was sequenced in a study of T cells in tuberculosis. Study-wide context: This South African cohort compared adolescents with or without latent tuberculosis against adults with active tuberculosis.

Of note for this clone: Its antigen is not known.

V lost 4 bases to trimming and J lost 6 bases; unmatched junction nucleotides: 12. The germline gives CDR1 SGHNT, CDR2 YYREEE (reference sequence). The CDR3 extends over 16 amino acids. Method: immunoSEQ multiplex PCR; TCRdb's copy keeps in-frame clones and lacks some. This repertoire shows some 31,000 clones, nearly 97% found once; its top ten account for 2.4%. Overall study findings and caveats: Shorter CDR3-alpha in active tuberculosis partly drove smaller distances.

This clonotype was sampled from a donor under 30 with latent tuberculosis or without tuberculosis infection. The chain recombines TRBV5-4 with TRBJ2-7; the match to TRBD1 covers 11 bases. The sequenced sample consisted of PBMCs. The CDR3 DNA reads as TGTGCCAGCAGCCTCGGACAGGGGGCCACCTTCGGCGAGCAGTACTTC. Residues: CASSLGQGATFGEQYF.